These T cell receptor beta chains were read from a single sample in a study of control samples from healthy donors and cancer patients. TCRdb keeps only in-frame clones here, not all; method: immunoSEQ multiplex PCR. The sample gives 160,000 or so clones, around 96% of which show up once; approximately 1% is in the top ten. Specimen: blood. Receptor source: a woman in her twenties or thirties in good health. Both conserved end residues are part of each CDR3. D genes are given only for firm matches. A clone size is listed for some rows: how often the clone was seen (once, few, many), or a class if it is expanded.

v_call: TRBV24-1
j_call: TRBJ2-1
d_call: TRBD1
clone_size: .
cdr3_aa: CATSDPGTGFGNEQFF
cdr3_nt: TGTGCCACCAGTGATCCAGGGACAGGTTTTGGGAATGAGCAGTTCTTC

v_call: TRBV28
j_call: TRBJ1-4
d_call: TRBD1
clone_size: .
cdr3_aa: CAIPDRASEKLFF
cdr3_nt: TGTGCCATCCCTGACAGGGCGAGTGAAAAACTGTTTTTT

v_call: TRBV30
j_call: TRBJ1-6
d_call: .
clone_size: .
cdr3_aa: CAWRSLGQSYNSPLHF
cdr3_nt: TGTGCCTGGCGTTCCCTCGGACAGTCTTATAATTCACCCCTCCACTTT

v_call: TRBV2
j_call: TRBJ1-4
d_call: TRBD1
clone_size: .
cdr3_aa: CASSVRQGAGKLFF
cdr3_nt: TGTGCCAGCAGTGTCAGACAGGGGGCAGGAAAACTGTTTTTT

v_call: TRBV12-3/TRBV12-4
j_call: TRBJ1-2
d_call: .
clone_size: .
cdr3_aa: CASSLVIQEGYTF
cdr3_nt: TGTGCCAGCAGTTTGGTCATCCAGGAAGGCTACACCTTC

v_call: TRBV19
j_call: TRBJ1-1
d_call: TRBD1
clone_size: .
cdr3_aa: CASMGDRVKNTEAFF
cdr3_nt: TGTGCCAGTATGGGGGACAGGGTAAAGAACACTGAAGCTTTCTTT

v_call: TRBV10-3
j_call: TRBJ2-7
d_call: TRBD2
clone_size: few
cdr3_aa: CAIRTSGASYEQYF
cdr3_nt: TGTGCCATCAGGACTAGCGGGGCCTCCTACGAGCAGTACTTC

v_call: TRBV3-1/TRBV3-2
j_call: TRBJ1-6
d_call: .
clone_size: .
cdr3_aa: CASSQVPGGGLHF
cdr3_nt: TGTGCCAGCAGCCAAGTCCCCGGGGGAGGCCTCCACTTT

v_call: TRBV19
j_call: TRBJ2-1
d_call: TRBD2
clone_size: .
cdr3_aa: CASSTRLAGAFDEQFF
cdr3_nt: TGTGCCAGTAGTACAAGACTAGCGGGGGCCTTCGATGAGCAGTTCTTC

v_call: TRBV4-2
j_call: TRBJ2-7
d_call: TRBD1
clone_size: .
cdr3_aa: CASSRTGDNYEQYF
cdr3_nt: TGTGCCAGCAGCCGGACAGGGGATAACTACGAGCAGTACTTC

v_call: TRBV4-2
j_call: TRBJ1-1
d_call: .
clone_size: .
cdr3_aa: CASSQTGLMNTEAFF
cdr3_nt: TGTGCCAGCAGCCAAACTGGACTGATGAACACTGAAGCTTTCTTT

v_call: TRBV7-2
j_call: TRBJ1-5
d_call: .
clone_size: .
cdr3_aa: CASRGAGNQPQHF
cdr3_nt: TGTGCCAGCAGGGGGGCGGGCAATCAGCCCCAGCATTTT

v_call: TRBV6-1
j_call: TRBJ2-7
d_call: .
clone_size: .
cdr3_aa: CASSELLAGGYEQYF
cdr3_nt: TGTGCCAGCAGTGAACTCTTGGCGGGCGGTTACGAGCAGTACTTC

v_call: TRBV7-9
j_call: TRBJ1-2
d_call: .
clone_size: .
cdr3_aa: CASSSLTSSYNYGYTF
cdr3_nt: TGTGCCAGCAGCTCTCTGACAAGCTCCTATAACTATGGCTACACCTTC

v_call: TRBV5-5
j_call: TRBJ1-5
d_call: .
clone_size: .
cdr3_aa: CASSPWSGNQPQHF
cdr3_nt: TGTGCCAGCAGCCCCTGGAGTGGCAATCAGCCCCAGCATTTT

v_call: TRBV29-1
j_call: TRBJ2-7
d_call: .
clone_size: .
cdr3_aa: CSAKGVEQYF
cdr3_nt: TGCAGCGCAAAAGGGGTCGAGCAGTACTTC

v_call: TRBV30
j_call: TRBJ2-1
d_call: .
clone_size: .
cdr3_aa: CAWSVLRREASYNEQFF
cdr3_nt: TGTGCCTGGAGTGTACTGAGGAGGGAGGCCTCCTACAATGAGCAGTTCTTC

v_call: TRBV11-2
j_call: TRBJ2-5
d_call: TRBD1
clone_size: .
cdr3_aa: CASSSGTGRQETQYF
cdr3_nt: TGTGCCAGCAGCTCAGGGACAGGGCGTCAGGAGACCCAGTACTTC

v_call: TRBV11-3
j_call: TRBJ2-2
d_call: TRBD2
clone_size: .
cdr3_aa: CASSPSGLGELFF
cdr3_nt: TGTGCCAGCAGCCCTAGCGGTCTAGGGGAGCTGTTTTTT

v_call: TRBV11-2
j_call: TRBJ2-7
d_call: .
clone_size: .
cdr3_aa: CASSLGSKDEQYF
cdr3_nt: TGTGCCAGCAGCTTAGGCAGTAAGGACGAGCAGTACTTC

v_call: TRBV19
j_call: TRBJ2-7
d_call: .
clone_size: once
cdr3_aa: CASSIGHQLYEQYF
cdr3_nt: TGTGCCAGTAGTATAGGTCACCAACTCTACGAGCAGTACTTC

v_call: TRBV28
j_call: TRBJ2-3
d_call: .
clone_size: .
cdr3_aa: CASSQPSADTQYF
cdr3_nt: TGTGCCAGCAGTCAACCTAGCGCAGATACGCAGTATTTT

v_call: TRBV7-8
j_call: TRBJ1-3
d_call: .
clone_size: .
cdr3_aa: CASSPTRGWGGRTGNTIYF
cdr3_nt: TGTGCCAGCAGCCCCACCCGAGGGTGGGGGGGGCGAACTGGAAACACCATATATTTT

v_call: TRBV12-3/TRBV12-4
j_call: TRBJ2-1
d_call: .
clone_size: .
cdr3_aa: CASSRPDGYEQFF
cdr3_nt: TGTGCCAGCAGCCGCCCCGATGGCTATGAGCAGTTCTTC

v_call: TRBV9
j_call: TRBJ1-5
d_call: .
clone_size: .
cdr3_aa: CASSVAGNSYQPQHF
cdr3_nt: TGTGCCAGCAGCGTAGCCGGTAACAGTTATCAGCCCCAGCATTTT

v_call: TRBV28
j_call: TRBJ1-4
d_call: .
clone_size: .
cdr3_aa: CASTSGRNEKLFF
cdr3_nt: TGTGCCAGCACCTCGGGCAGGAATGAAAAACTGTTTTTT

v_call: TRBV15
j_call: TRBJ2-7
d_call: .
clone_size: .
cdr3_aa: CATSVGTDPGEQYF
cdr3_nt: TGTGCCACCAGCGTCGGGACGGATCCCGGCGAGCAGTACTTC

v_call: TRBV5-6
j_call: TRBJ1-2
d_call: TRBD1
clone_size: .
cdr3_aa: CASSLPTGGVRGYTF
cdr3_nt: TGTGCCAGCAGCTTACCCACAGGGGGGGTTCGGGGCTACACCTTC

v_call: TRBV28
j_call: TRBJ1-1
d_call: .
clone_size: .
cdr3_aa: CASSFGRGGVTEAFF
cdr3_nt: TGTGCCAGCAGTTTCGGCAGGGGAGGAGTCACTGAAGCTTTCTTT

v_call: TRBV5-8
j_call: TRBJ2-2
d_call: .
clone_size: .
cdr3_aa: CASSLETNTGELFF
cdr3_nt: TGTGCCAGCAGCTTGGAAACGAACACCGGGGAGCTGTTTTTT

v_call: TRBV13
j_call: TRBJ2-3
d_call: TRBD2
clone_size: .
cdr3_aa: CASSLGLAGGTDTQYF
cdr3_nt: TGTGCCAGCAGCCTTGGACTAGCGGGGGGCACAGATACGCAGTATTTT

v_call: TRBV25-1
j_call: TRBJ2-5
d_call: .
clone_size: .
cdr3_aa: CASSADQETQYF
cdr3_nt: TGTGCCAGCAGTGCCGACCAAGAGACCCAGTACTTC

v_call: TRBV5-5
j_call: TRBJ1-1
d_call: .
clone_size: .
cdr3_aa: CASSLGLENTEAFF
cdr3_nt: TGTGCCAGCAGCTTGGGGCTAGAGAACACTGAAGCTTTCTTT

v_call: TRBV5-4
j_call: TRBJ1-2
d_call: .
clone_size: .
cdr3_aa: CASSFGGANYGYTF
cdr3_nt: TGTGCCAGCAGCTTCGGCGGAGCTAACTATGGCTACACCTTC

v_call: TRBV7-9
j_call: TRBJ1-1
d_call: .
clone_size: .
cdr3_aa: CASSLGAGSEAFF
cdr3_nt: TGTGCCAGCAGCTTAGGGGCAGGGTCTGAAGCTTTCTTT

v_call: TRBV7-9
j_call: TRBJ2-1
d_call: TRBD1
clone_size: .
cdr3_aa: CASSWPGQYNEQFF
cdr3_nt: TGTGCCAGCAGCTGGCCGGGACAGTACAATGAGCAGTTCTTC

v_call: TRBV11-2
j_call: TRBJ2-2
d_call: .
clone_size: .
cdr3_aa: CASSRRGADTGELFF
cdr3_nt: TGTGCCAGCAGCCGGCGTGGTGCGGACACCGGGGAGCTGTTTTTT

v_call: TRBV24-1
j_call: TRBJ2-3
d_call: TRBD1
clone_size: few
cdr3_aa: CATSDLRGHTDTQYF
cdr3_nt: TGTGCCACCAGTGATTTAAGGGGGCACACAGATACGCAGTATTTT

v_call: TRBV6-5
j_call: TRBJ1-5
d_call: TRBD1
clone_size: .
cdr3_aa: CASSIQGDQPQHF
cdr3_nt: TGTGCCAGCAGCATACAGGGGGATCAGCCCCAGCATTTT

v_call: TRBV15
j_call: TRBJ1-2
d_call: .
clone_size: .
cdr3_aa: CATSRQSGGYTF
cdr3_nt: TGTGCCACCAGCAGGCAGTCGGGTGGCTACACCTTC

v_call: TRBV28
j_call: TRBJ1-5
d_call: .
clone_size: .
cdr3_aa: CASSLLREGDQPQHF
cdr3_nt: TGTGCCAGCAGTTTACTGAGAGAGGGGGATCAGCCCCAGCATTTT

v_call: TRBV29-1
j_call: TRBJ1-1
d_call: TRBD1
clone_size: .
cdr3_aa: CSVEERTGRTEAFF
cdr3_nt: TGCAGCGTTGAAGAAAGGACAGGGAGAACTGAAGCTTTCTTT

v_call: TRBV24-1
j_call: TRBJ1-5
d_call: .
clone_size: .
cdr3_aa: CATSDGRGNQPQHF
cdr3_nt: TGTGCCACCAGTGATGGGAGGGGCAATCAGCCCCAGCATTTT

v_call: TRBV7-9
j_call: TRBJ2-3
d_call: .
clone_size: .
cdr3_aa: CASSLAQSADTQYF
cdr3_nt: TGTGCCAGCAGCTTAGCCCAGAGTGCAGATACGCAGTATTTT

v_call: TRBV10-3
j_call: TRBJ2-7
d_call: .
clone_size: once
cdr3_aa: CAITDTGYEQYF
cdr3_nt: TGTGCCATCACCGACACGGGCTACGAGCAGTACTTC

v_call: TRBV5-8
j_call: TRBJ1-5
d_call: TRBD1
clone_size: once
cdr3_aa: CASSFRTGVNQPQHF
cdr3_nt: TGTGCCAGCAGCTTCCGGACAGGGGTCAATCAGCCCCAGCATTTT

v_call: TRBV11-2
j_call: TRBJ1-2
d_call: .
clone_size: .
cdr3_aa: CASSSPRDWGNYGYTF
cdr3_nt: TGTGCCAGCAGCTCCCCCAGGGATTGGGGAAACTATGGCTACACCTTC

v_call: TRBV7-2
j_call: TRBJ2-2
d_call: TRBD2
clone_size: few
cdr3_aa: CASSLRLAGATGELFF
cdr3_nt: TGTGCCAGCAGCTTACGGCTAGCGGGAGCGACCGGGGAGCTGTTTTTT

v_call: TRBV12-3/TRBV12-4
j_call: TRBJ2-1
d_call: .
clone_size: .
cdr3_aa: CASSYSDEQFF
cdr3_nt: TGTGCCAGCAGTTATTCGGATGAGCAGTTCTTC

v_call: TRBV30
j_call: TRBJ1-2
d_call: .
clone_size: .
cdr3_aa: CAWSVEEYGYTF
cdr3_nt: TGTGCCTGGAGTGTAGAAGAGTATGGCTACACCTTC

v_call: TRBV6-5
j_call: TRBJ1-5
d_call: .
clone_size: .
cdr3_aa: CASRRTVYSNQPQHF
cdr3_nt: TGTGCCAGCAGACGGACAGTCTATAGCAATCAGCCTCAGCATTTT

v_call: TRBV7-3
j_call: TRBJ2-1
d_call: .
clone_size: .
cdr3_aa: CASSLTSGPMEGQFF
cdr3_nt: TGTGCCAGCAGCTTAACTTCGGGACCAATGGAAGGGCAGTTCTTC

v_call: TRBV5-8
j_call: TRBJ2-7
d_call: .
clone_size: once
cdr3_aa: CASSWRQGGEQYF
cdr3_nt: TGTGCCAGCAGCTGGAGGCAGGGAGGCGAGCAGTACTTC

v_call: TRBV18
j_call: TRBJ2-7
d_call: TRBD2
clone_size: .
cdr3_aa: CASSPFGGGIYEQYF
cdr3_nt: TGTGCCAGCTCACCATTTGGCGGGGGAATTTACGAGCAGTACTTC

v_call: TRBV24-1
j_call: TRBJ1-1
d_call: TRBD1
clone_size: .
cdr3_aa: CATSEGTGRGTEAFF
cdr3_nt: TGTGCCACCAGTGAGGGGACAGGGCGAGGGACTGAAGCTTTCTTT

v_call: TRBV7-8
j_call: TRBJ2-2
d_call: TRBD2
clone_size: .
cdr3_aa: CASSLLGGTSSTGELFF
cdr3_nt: TGTGCCAGCAGCTTATTAGGCGGGACTAGCAGCACCGGGGAGCTGTTTTTT

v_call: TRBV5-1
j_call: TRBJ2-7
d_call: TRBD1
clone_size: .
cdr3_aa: CASSSGTGILYEQYF
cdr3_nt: TGCGCCAGCAGCTCCGGGACAGGGATCCTCTACGAGCAGTACTTC

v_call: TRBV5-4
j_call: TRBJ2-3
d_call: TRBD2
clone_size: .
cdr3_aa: CASSTRLAGVTDTQYF
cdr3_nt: TGTGCCAGCAGCACCCGACTAGCGGGAGTCACAGATACGCAGTATTTT

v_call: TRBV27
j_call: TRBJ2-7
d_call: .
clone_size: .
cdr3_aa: CASSKGRSYEQYF
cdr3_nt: TGTGCCAGCAGTAAGGGACGGAGCTACGAGCAGTACTTC